This T cell receptor (beta chain) was identified in a study of beta chain features in type 1 diabetes. Points from the study as a whole: Fewer junction insertions and more nucleotide deletions appeared in type 1 diabetes patients. The similarity of naive, central memory and Treg TCRB repertoires appeared greater among patients than among healthy donors. Significant though moderate, a shortening of TCRB CDR3s appeared in all four CD4+ subsets of Type 1 diabetes patients. In these data, an HLA type influence on TCRB rearrangement remained unresolved.

The germline gives CDR1 MNHNS, CDR2 SASEGT. CDR3 length equals 12 residues. This clone was detected a few times. Its antigen remains unidentified. At one of its ends the junction is not consistent with the germline gene, which may arise from a read error. All of the isolated RNA was reverse transcribed, so expressed TCRB transcripts were sequenced. TCRdb keeps only in-frame clones here, not all; method: immunoSEQ multiplex PCR. Among about 660,000 clones listed, around 15% were seen once. The sequenced sample consisted of naive CD4+ T cells from blood. The genes are TRBV6-1 and TRBJ1-5; D ambiguous. This receptor was identified in a young man with type 1 diabetes. This CDR3 reads CASSYSTQAQHF. The CDR3 region has the DNA TGTGCCAGCAGTTATTCCACTCAGGCCCAGCATTTT.